Below, 26 T cell receptor beta chains from the same sample are listed, as sequenced in a study of blood T cell repertoires in COVID-19. Method: immunoSEQ multiplex PCR; TCRdb's copy keeps in-frame clones and lacks some. The sample shows 250,000 to 350,000 clones, approximately 88% of them seen only once. The sequenced sample consisted of peripheral blood. These receptors were taken from a man aged 18 to 30 with active or convalescent COVID-19.

This clone was seen a single time. CDR3: CASSSGQGAHTGELFF. The DNA of the CDR3 is TGTGCCAGCAGCTCGGGACAGGGGGCGCATACCGGGGAGCTGTTTTTT. The chain uses TRBV7-3 and TRBJ2-2, with 12 bases that match TRBD1. CDR1 and CDR2 from the germline V gene are SGHTA and FQGTGA. V lost 4 bases and J lost 5; bases outside the gene matches: 5. The CDR3 runs to 16 residues.

The chain links TRBV2 to TRBJ1-3; 8 bases are shared with TRBD1. Per the germline V gene, CDR1 is SNHLY and CDR2 is FYNNEI. V dropped 4 bases and J dropped 0; count of bases not matched to a gene: 2. The length of the CDR3 is 15 residues. The CDR3 bases are TGTGCCAGCAGTGTGGGACAGGCCTCTGGAAACACCATATATTTT. Its protein is CASSVGQASGNTIYF.

V gene TRBV2 combines with J gene TRBJ2-5; 8 nucleotides line up with TRBD2. The CDR3 totals 17 residues. Trimming removed 6 bases from V and 0 bases from J; junction bases left unmatched: 12. CDR1 and CDR2 from the germline V gene are SNHLY and FYNNEI. CDR3 residues: CASSGRTGGSYQETQYF. For the CDR3, the DNA is TGTGCCAGCAGCGGTAGAACGGGGGGGTCCTACCAAGAGACCCAGTACTTC.

V gene TRBV27 combines with J gene TRBJ1-2; TRBD1 agrees at 8 bases. The CDR3 loop spans 15 amino acids. Germline V gene lookup returns CDR1 MNHEY and CDR2 SMNVEV (reference sequence). After removal of 6 bases from V and 7 bases from J, the junction contained 13 bases not matched to a gene. CDR3 residues: CASSQKQGVGFGYTF. DNA of the CDR3: TGTGCCAGCAGCCAGAAACAGGGGGTTGGCTTTGGCTACACCTTC.

This clone was found once. The chain couples TRBV6-6 to TRBJ1-6, with D tentatively TRBD1 (6 bases). This CDR3 spans 16 amino acids. The germline V gene encodes CDR1 MNHNY and CDR2 SVGAGI (reference sequence). V was cut by 0 bases and J by 9 bases, with 15 bases left in between. CDR3 sequence: CASSYSTGPRGSPLHF. CDR3 coding DNA: TGTGCCAGCAGTTACTCGACTGGACCCAGGGGTTCACCCCTCCACTTT.

On this clone: Germline and junction disagree at one end, which may indicate a read error. This rearrangement joins TRBV14 to TRBJ1-6, with D unresolved. Germline V CDR1 and CDR2: SGHDN, FVKESK. The CDR3 is 12 amino acids. In DNA form, the CDR3 reads TGTGCCAGCAGCCAAGTGGGGAGGGTACTCTACTTT. Its translation is CASSQVGRVLYF.

This sequence joins TRBV6-2 or TRBV6-3 and TRBJ1-1; D ambiguous. Germline assignment: CDR1 MNHEY and CDR2 SVGEGT. This CDR3 comprises 14 residues. Trimming took off 2 bases at V and 1 base at J, with 8 bases between the two ends. The chain's CDR3 is CASSYVQRNTEAFF. CDR3 coding DNA: TGTGCCAGCAGTTACGTACAAAGGAACACTGAAGCTTTCTTT.

The V and J genes are TRBV7-2 and TRBJ2-3, with D possibly TRBD2 on 6 matching bases. Germline CDR1 is SGHTA and CDR2 is FQGNSA. Trimming shortened V by 1 base and J by 1 base, and 9 bases separated the two germline ends. CDR3 length: 15 amino acids. CDR3 DNA: TGTGCCAGCAGCTTAGATCCGGGGGGCACAGATACGCAGTATTTT. This encodes CASSLDPGGTDTQYF.

The chain carries TRBV7-9 and TRBJ2-3; 9 nucleotides align to TRBD2. Germline trimming cut 2 bases from V and 2 bases from J; bases unmatched to any gene: 5. The V gene's germline CDR1 is SEHNR and CDR2 FQNEAQ (reference sequence). The CDR3 covers 16 residues. CDR3 loop: CASSLQRGDLTDTQYF. CDR3 coding DNA: TGTGCCAGCAGCTTACAGCGGGGGGACCTCACAGATACGCAGTATTTT.

This chain links TRBV4-2 with TRBJ2-5; TRBD2 might be the D (6 bases). This CDR3 has 15 amino acids. V lost 1 base to trimming and J lost 3 bases, with 12 bases between them. Germline values: CDR1 LGHNA, CDR2 YNFKEQ. The CDR3, as DNA: TGTGCCAGCAGCCAAGCCATTGGAGGGAAAGAGACCCAGTACTTC. Its protein product is CASSQAIGGKETQYF.

The chain combines TRBV25-1 with TRBJ2-1; tentatively, D is TRBD1 (5 bases). The CDR3 is 13 amino acids. The germline CDR1 and CDR2 sequences are MGHDK and SYGVNS. V was cut by 2 bases and J by 6 bases, with 8 bases left in between. In DNA, the CDR3 is TGTGCCAGCAGTGAAACCAGGGTCAATGAGCAGTTCTTC. Protein sequence: CASSETRVNEQFF.

Here the CDR3 reads CATLRSQDSPLHF. DNA for the CDR3: TGTGCCACCTTACGAAGTCAGGATTCACCCCTCCACTTT. This rearrangement joins TRBV6-5 to TRBJ1-6; unclear D gene. The CDR3 has 13 residues. Trimming removed 10 bases from V and 8 bases from J, with 15 bases in between. Germline V lookup: CDR1 MNHEY, CDR2 SVGAGI.

Concerning this clone: Mismatch with germline at one junction end may stem from a read error. The rearrangement links TRBV6-5 to TRBJ1-2; weak D call: TRBD1 (6 bases). Germline CDR1 is MNHEY and CDR2 is SVGAGI. This CDR3 is 13 amino acids long. CDR3 residues: CASSNSGQNGYTF. The CDR3 DNA sequence: TGTGCCAGCAGTAACTCCGGACAGAATGGCTACACCTTC.

The CDR3 nucleotides read TGTGCCAGCAGCCAAGGACTAGCGGGGCCATGGGGGACCCAGTACTTC. This translates into CASSQGLAGPWGTQYF. This chain connects TRBV14 to TRBJ2-5; 11 nucleotides agree with TRBD2. Germline V gene lookup returns CDR1 SGHDN and CDR2 FVKESK. There are 16 residues in the CDR3. Unmatched junction bases numbered 8, after V lost 1 base and J lost 7 bases.

The chain combines TRBV7-9 with TRBJ2-1, with TRBD2 identical over 7 bases. The germline V gene encodes CDR1 SEHNR and CDR2 FQNEAQ (reference sequence). The CDR3 totals 15 residues. Losses at the gene ends were 7 bases for V and 0 bases for J; bases not matched to a gene: 6. The CDR3 DNA follows: TGTGCCAGCATTCCTAGCGGAGGCTCCTACAATGAGCAGTTCTTC. Encoded protein: CASIPSGGSYNEQFF.

This CDR3 reads CASSLGQPSSSYEQYF. In DNA form, the CDR3 reads TGTGCCAGCAGTTTAGGGCAGCCGTCGAGCTCCTACGAGCAGTACTTC. V gene TRBV27 combines with J gene TRBJ2-7; unclear D gene. The CDR3 covers 16 residues. Trimming stripped 2 bases from V and 0 bases from J, with 14 bases between. Germline V gene data show CDR1 as MNHEY and CDR2 as SMNVEV (reference sequence).

The gene calls are TRBV10-3 and TRBJ2-3; D is unclear. Trimming stripped 4 bases from V and 0 bases from J, with 2 bases between. The CDR3 covers 12 residues. Germline V gives CDR1 ENHRY, CDR2 SYGVKD. CDR3 residues: CAISASTDTQYF. The CDR3, as DNA: TGTGCCATCAGTGCGAGCACAGATACGCAGTATTTT.

The chain employs TRBV12-3 or TRBV12-4 and TRBJ1-1; tentative D call: TRBD1 (6 bases). This CDR3 is 13 amino acids long. V was shortened by 7 bases and J by 5 bases, with 14 bases between the two germline ends. CDR3 in amino acids: CASTAGARTEAFF. The CDR3 DNA is TGTGCCAGCACGGCGGGGGCTCGAACTGAAGCTTTCTTT.

This chain connects TRBV6-5 to TRBJ2-2; a weak D match, TRBD2 (5 bases). This CDR3 is built from 16 residues. V lost 3 bases and J lost 0, with 11 bases in between. Germline V CDR1 and CDR2: MNHEY, SVGAGI. CDR3 bases: TGTGCCAGCAGTTATAACCAACTAGCGAACACCGGGGAGCTGTTTTTT. Protein sequence: CASSYNQLANTGELFF.

The chain is built from TRBV29-1 and TRBJ1-1; 9 bases fit TRBD1. The CDR3 consists of 12 residues. Germline V gives CDR1 SQVTM, CDR2 ANQGSEA. Written as DNA, the CDR3 is TGCAGGGCCGGGACAGGGTTACCTGAAGCTTTCTTT. It encodes CRAGTGLPEAFF.

The V call is TRBV7-9, the J call TRBJ1-4; D gene ambiguous. The germline gives CDR1 SEHNR, CDR2 FQNEAQ (reference sequence). V was clipped by 5 bases and J by 4 bases, with 17 bases between them. The CDR3 contains 16 residues. The CDR3 DNA follows: TGTGCCAGCAGCCCCGGAGCGGCAGTATATAATGAAAAACTGTTTTTT. As protein: CASSPGAAVYNEKLFF.

The chain joins TRBV15 to TRBJ1-4; 8 positions agree with TRBD1. The V and J ends lost 5 bases and 4 bases, in that order; junction bases with no gene match: 6. The germline V gene encodes CDR1 LNHNV and CDR2 YYDKDF (reference sequence). The CDR3 sequence is 15 residues long. CDR3 sequence: CATSGIQGDNEKLFF. The CDR3 bases are TGTGCCACCAGCGGAATACAGGGGGATAATGAAAAACTGTTTTTT. The entire variable domain, with the rest obtained from reference TRBV15 and TRBJ1-4, is as follows: DAMVIQNPRYQVTQFGKPVTLSCSQTLNHNVMYWYQQKSSQAPKLLFHYYDKDFNNEADTPDNFQSRRPNTSFCFLDIRSPGLGDTAMYLCATSGIQGDNEKLFFGSGTQLSVL.

This clone was found a few times. The V gene is TRBV11-2, the J gene TRBJ2-1; perhaps TRBD1 as D (5 bases). From germline, CDR1 is SGHAT and CDR2 FQNNGV. This CDR3 spans 17 amino acids. Between the trimmed V and J ends, which lost 1 base and 6 bases, there was a span of 19 bases. The CDR3 region has the DNA TGTGCCAGCAGCTTAGGATCCTTAGGGGTAAGAGGCAATGAGCAGTTCTTC. This translates into CASSLGSLGVRGNEQFF.

J is TRBJ1-3 and V is TRBV6-2 or TRBV6-3; D is uncertain. The CDR3 sequence is 16 residues long. In germline, CDR1 is MNHEY, CDR2 SVGEGT. V was cut by 6 bases and J by 4 bases, with 19 bases left in between. CDR3 sequence: CASSNDASVGGNTIYF. CDR3 bases: TGTGCCAGCAGCAACGACGCATCGGTCGGGGGAAACACCATATATTTT.

The rearrangement uses TRBV7-9 and TRBJ2-1; 10 nucleotides match TRBD2. With V trimmed by 5 bases and J by 6 bases, 4 bases remained unmatched. Germline CDR1 reads SEHNR; CDR2 reads FQNEAQ (reference sequence). The CDR3 totals 14 residues. DNA for the CDR3: TGTGCCAGCAGCACACTAGCGGGGAGCAATGAGCAGTTCTTC. Its protein is CASSTLAGSNEQFF.

V is TRBV18 and J is TRBJ1-2; 9 bases fit TRBD1. Germline values: CDR1 KGHSH, CDR2 LQKENI. The V and J ends lost 3 bases and 6 bases, in that order; junction bases with no gene match: 5. The CDR3 has 14 residues. The CDR3 region has the DNA TGTGCCAGCTCACCTCCCGGGACAGGGAATGGCTACACCTTC. This sequence encodes CASSPPGTGNGYTF.